This TCR beta chain was documented in a study of cytomegalovirus exposure and HLA in healthy donors. Across the study: The 90 to 150 validation repertoires were produced on the same platform as the approximately 620 repertoires of the first cohort. This was reported in a later analysis. Study results and limitations: The authors enumerated roughly 180 TCR beta chains as linked to cytomegalovirus. Clusters of TCRs from the first cohort tended to co-occur in the 100 to 150 validation repertoires (as a later analysis found).

As for this clone: Its antigen remains unknown.

The CDR3 totals 17 residues. CDR1 is SGDLS, CDR2 YYNGEE, per germline. V was clipped by 1 base and J by 0 bases, with 14 bases between them. Clones were read by immunoSEQ multiplex PCR, and TCRdb kept only the in-frame ones, dropping some. The data show about 330,000 clones, about nine tenths seen once. The sequenced sample was PBMCs. This rearrangement joins TRBV9 to TRBJ1-3, with D tentatively TRBD1 (6 bases). This clonotype was sampled from a woman younger than 30 in good health and CMV-seronegative. CDR3 coding DNA: TGTGCCAGCAGCGTAACTTCCGGACAGTACTCTGGAAACACCATATATTTT. This encodes CASSVTSGQYSGNTIYF.